These 24 T cell receptor beta chains share one sample of origin, sequenced in a study of cytomegalovirus exposure and HLA in healthy donors. Produced via immunoSEQ multiplex PCR; TCRdb's table is partial and in-frame only. This table has more than 150,000 clones, roughly 84% appearing once. The sequencing sample was made of PBMCs. These receptors came from a woman younger than 35 in good health and CMV-seropositive.

This chain uses TRBV7-8 with TRBJ2-5, with TRBD2 identical over 8 bases. V gave up 1 base and J gave up 4 bases; unmatched junction bases: 8. This CDR3 region has 16 residues. The germline gives CDR1 SGHVS, CDR2 FQNEAQ. For the CDR3, the DNA is TGTGCCAGCAGCTTAGTGGGTAGCGGGGTTCGAGAGACCCAGTACTTC. This encodes CASSLVGSGVRETQYF. The full variable domain, its missing parts supplied by reference TRBV7-8 and TRBJ2-5, is GAGVSQSPRYKVAKRGQDVALRCDPISGHVSLFWYQQALGQGPEFLTYFQNEAQLDKSGLPSDRFFAERPEGSVSTLKIQRTQQEDSAVYLCASSLVGSGVRETQYFGPGTRLLVL.

V gene TRBV27 combines with J gene TRBJ1-2; TRBD1 matches at 7 bases. Per germline, CDR1 MNHEY and CDR2 SMNVEV (reference sequence). Losses at the gene ends were 6 bases for V and 4 bases for J; bases not matched to a gene: 11. CDR3 length: 15 amino acids. The CDR3 loop reads CASRPDRAYRYGYTF. The CDR3 DNA is TGTGCCAGCAGACCCGACAGGGCCTACCGCTATGGCTACACCTTC.

The V and J genes are TRBV6-5 and TRBJ1-1; tentatively, D is TRBD1 (5 bases). The ends were cut back, 5 bases at V and 0 bases at J, with 13 bases in the middle. CDR3 length: 15 amino acids. The germline CDR1 and CDR2 sequences are MNHEY and SVGAGI. The chain's CDR3 is CASSPRGGLNTEAFF. CDR3 sequence (DNA): TGTGCCAGCAGTCCTCGCGGGGGGTTGAACACTGAAGCTTTCTTT.

The chain has TRBV5-1 and TRBJ1-1; D might be TRBD1 (5 bases). The CDR3 is 13 residues long. The germline gives CDR1 SGHRS, CDR2 YFSETQ. The V and J ends lost 1 base and 1 base respectively, with 5 bases between them. The CDR3 bases are TGCGCCAGCAGCTTGAGGGGGAACACTGAAGCTTTCTTT. Protein: CASSLRGNTEAFF.

This sequence joins TRBV21-1 and TRBJ2-7; the table's D call, TRBD2, was not checked against the DNA. TRBV21-1 is recorded as a pseudogene. CDR3 length: 16 amino acids. The CDR3 spells CASSIDSSGAPYEQYF. The DNA of the CDR3 is TGTGCCAGCAGCATCGATTCTAGCGGGGCACCCTACGAGCAGTACTTC.

The chain couples TRBV11-2 to TRBJ2-7, with 9 bases matching TRBD1. J gave up 2 bases and V 2 bases, and 7 bases lay outside the gene matches. CDR3 length equals 16 residues. Germline CDR1 SGHAT, CDR2 FQNNGV. In DNA form, the CDR3 reads TGTGCCAGCAGCTTAAGCGCGGGACAGGGAACCTACGAGCAGTACTTC. Encoded protein: CASSLSAGQGTYEQYF.

This chain uses TRBV5-1 with TRBJ1-6; 8 nucleotides line up with TRBD1. The CDR3 is 15 residues long. The germline V gene encodes CDR1 SGHRS and CDR2 YFSETQ. The V and J ends lost 4 bases and 5 bases, in that order; junction bases with no gene match: 5. The CDR3 DNA is TGCGCCAGCAGCGGGACAGGATGGGATAATTCACCCCTCCACTTT. It is translated as CASSGTGWDNSPLHF.

The chain has TRBV11-2 and TRBJ1-1; D might be TRBD1 (6 bases). Trimming removed 2 bases from V and 6 bases from J, with 10 bases in between. This CDR3 has 13 amino acids. Germline V lookup: CDR1 SGHAT, CDR2 FQNNGV. The CDR3 DNA follows: TGTGCCAGCAGCTTACATTCAGGGGCTGAAGCTTTCTTT. Its translation is CASSLHSGAEAFF.

The gene calls are TRBV2 and TRBJ2-1; the D gene is possibly TRBD2 (6 bases). This CDR3 is 12 amino acids long. CDR1 is SNHLY and CDR2 is FYNNEI in the germline V gene. With 5 bases removed from V and 9 bases from J, the gap between germline ends came to 11 bases. In DNA form, the CDR3 reads TGTGCCAGCAGTCCGGGACTCCCTGAGCAGTTCTTC. Encoded protein: CASSPGLPEQFF.

In its sample, this clone was seen many times. The chain employs TRBV9 and TRBJ1-1; possibly TRBD1 for D (5 bases). The CDR3 runs to 13 residues. V lost 6 bases and J 10 bases, leaving 19 bases between the germline ends. The germline V gene encodes CDR1 SGDLS and CDR2 YYNGEE. The CDR3 is CASTEHGQGAAFF. CDR3 nucleotides: TGTGCCAGCACAGAACACGGACAAGGCGCAGCTTTCTTT.

The chain is built from TRBV7-6 and TRBJ1-6; D not certain. The germline V gene has CDR1 SGHVS and CDR2 FNYEAQ. The CDR3 length is 12 residues. Trimming cost V 3 bases and J 7 bases, with 4 bases left between them. In DNA, the CDR3 is TGTGCCAGCAGCTTCCAGAATTCACCCCTCCACTTT. Translation: CASSFQNSPLHF.

In its sample, this clone was seen a few times. This chain uses TRBV10-3 with TRBJ2-2, with a possible D match to TRBD2 (5 bases). Trimming took off 5 bases at V and 3 bases at J, with 10 bases between the two ends. This CDR3 contains 14 residues. Germline loops: CDR1 ENHRY, CDR2 SYGVKD. The CDR3 loop is CAISRGSDTGELFF. Written as DNA, the CDR3 is TGTGCCATCAGTCGAGGGTCCGACACCGGGGAGCTGTTTTTT.

The V gene is TRBV18, the J gene TRBJ2-2; no firm D call. Germline CDR1 reads KGHSH; CDR2 reads LQKENI. The CDR3 is 11 residues long. V lost 6 bases to trimming and J lost 3 bases, with 2 bases between them. CDR3 in amino acids: CASSYTGELFF. DNA for the CDR3: TGTGCCAGCTCCTACACCGGGGAGCTGTTTTTT.

This clone was seen more than once but under ten times. V and J are TRBV2 and TRBJ1-5; D gene ambiguous. CDR1 SNHLY and CDR2 FYNNEI come from the germline V gene. The CDR3 extends over 15 amino acids. The V gene lost 6 bases and the J gene lost 3 bases, with 15 bases spanning the gap. The CDR3 nucleotides read TGTGCCAGCAGCTCTGAGTCTGGTCCCAATCAGCCCCAGCATTTT. Its protein is CASSSESGPNQPQHF.

The rearrangement joins TRBV9 to TRBJ2-1; D remains unclear. The V end lost 0 bases, the J end lost 8 bases, and 6 bases lay between the germline ends. Germline V gene lookup returns CDR1 SGDLS and CDR2 YYNGEE. This CDR3 region has 12 residues. In nucleotides, the CDR3 is TGTGCCAGCAGCGTAGCCGAGCATGAGCAGTTCTTC. This encodes CASSVAEHEQFF. Variable domain in full (rest from reference TRBV9 and TRBJ2-1): DSGVTQTPKHLITATGQRVTLRCSPRSGDLSVYWYQQSLDQGLQFLIQYYNGEERAKGNILERFSAQQFPDLHSELNLSSLELGDSALYFCASSVAEHEQFFGPGTRLTVL.

The V and J genes are TRBV6-4 and TRBJ2-2; 9 nucleotides agree with TRBD2. This CDR3 has 15 amino acids. V was clipped by 7 bases and J by 1 base; unmatched bases: 4. Germline V gene lookup returns CDR1 MRHNA and CDR2 SNTAGT. The chain's CDR3 is CASMASGENTGELFF. DNA of the CDR3: TGTGCCAGCATGGCTAGCGGGGAGAACACCGGGGAGCTGTTTTTT.

This clone showed up many times. V usage is TRBV9 and J usage is TRBJ1-3, with unresolved D. The CDR3 totals 14 residues. Germline-derived CDR1 and CDR2 are SGDLS and YYNGEE. Trimming shortened V by 1 base and J by 0 bases, and 5 bases separated the two germline ends. This CDR3 reads CASSVTDSGNTIYF. CDR3 coding DNA: TGTGCCAGCAGCGTAACAGACTCTGGAAACACCATATATTTT.

The chain has TRBV4-2 and TRBJ1-4, with 10 bases matching TRBD1. J was trimmed by 6 bases and V by 0 bases; bases with no gene match: 4. This CDR3 has 16 residues. The germline V gene encodes CDR1 LGHNA and CDR2 YNFKEQ. This CDR3 reads CASSQDLGTGDEKLFF. CDR3 in DNA: TGTGCCAGCAGCCAAGATTTGGGGACAGGGGATGAAAAACTGTTTTTT.

The J gene is TRBJ2-7, the V gene TRBV11-2; 10 nucleotides match TRBD1. Per the germline V gene, CDR1 is SGHAT and CDR2 is FQNNGV. V was clipped by 6 bases and J by 4 bases; unmatched bases: 6. This CDR3 has 14 amino acids. The CDR3: CASSLSGQGYEQYF. DNA for the CDR3: TGTGCCAGCAGTTTATCGGGACAGGGGTACGAGCAGTACTTC.

This clone appeared a few times. The V call is TRBV5-4, the J call TRBJ2-3; 10 bases map to TRBD2. CDR1 is SGHNT, CDR2 YYREEE, per germline (reference sequence). V shed 3 bases, J shed 6 bases, and the junction held 16 bases outside the gene matches. The CDR3 runs to 18 residues. The CDR3 reads CASSSPAGGPTGLDTQYF. The CDR3 nucleotides read TGTGCCAGCAGCTCACCAGCGGGGGGGCCTACGGGTCTGGATACGCAGTATTTT.

The V and J genes are TRBV19 and TRBJ2-5, with D uncertain. The CDR3 contains 15 residues. With 3 bases removed from V and 0 bases from J, the gap between germline ends came to 11 bases. From germline, CDR1 is LNHDA and CDR2 SQIVND (reference sequence). CDR3 sequence reads: CASSMFPPYQETQYF. In DNA form, the CDR3 reads TGTGCCAGTAGTATGTTCCCTCCGTACCAAGAGACCCAGTACTTC. Looking up the rest from reference TRBV19 and TRBJ2-5 gives the full variable domain: DGGITQSPKYLFRKEGQNVTLSCEQNLNHDAMYWYRQDPGQGLRLIYYSQIVNDFQKGDIAEGYSVSREKKESFPLTVTSAQKNPTAFYLCASSMFPPYQETQYFGPGTRLLVL.

The V gene is TRBV28, the J gene TRBJ2-7; 8 bases are a match to TRBD2. CDR1 MDHEN and CDR2 SYDVKM come from the germline V gene. The trim removed 6 bases at V and 7 bases at J, leaving 8 bases unmatched. CDR3 length: 13 residues. The DNA of the CDR3 is TGTGCCAGCAGCTCGGGGGGGCTGGGGGAGCAGTACTTC. This codes for CASSSGGLGEQYF.

The genes are TRBV6-5 and TRBJ1-5, with a possible D match to TRBD1 (6 bases). The germline V and J ends were trimmed by 6 bases and 0 bases, with 12 bases remaining between them. The CDR3 loop spans 15 amino acids. Germline values: CDR1 MNHEY, CDR2 SVGAGI. This chain's CDR3 is CASSRTVYSNQPQHF. Here the CDR3 DNA reads TGTGCCAGCAGCCGGACAGTTTATAGCAATCAGCCCCAGCATTTT.

This chain uses TRBV9 with TRBJ1-1; 7 bases agree with TRBD1. The CDR3 consists of 13 residues. The germline V gene has CDR1 SGDLS and CDR2 YYNGEE. The V gene end was trimmed by 3 bases and the J gene end by 4 bases; junction bases not matched to a gene: 3. CDR3 sequence: CASSDRGGTEAFF. CDR3 DNA sequence: TGTGCCAGCAGCGACAGGGGTGGCACTGAAGCTTTCTTT.